The clone carrying this T cell receptor beta chain was recorded once. This entry belongs to a study of T cell changes during pregnancy in multiple sclerosis. There are 15 residues in the CDR3. After removal of 7 bases from V and 2 bases from J, the junction contained 8 bases not matched to a gene. The V gene's germline CDR1 is SEHNR and CDR2 FQNEAQ (reference sequence). TCRdb's table, derived via immunoSEQ multiplex PCR, lists solely in-frame clones and lacks some. The sample shows about 56,000 clones, less than 95% of them seen only once. The origin of this receptor is a female donor in good health, enrolled as a control in a pregnancy study. This material consisted of peripheral blood, taken in the first trimester of pregnancy. J is TRBJ1-3 and V is TRBV7-9, with 7 bases matching TRBD1. The CDR3 here is CASIPEGAPGNTIYF. The CDR3 DNA reads as TGTGCCAGCATACCGGAGGGGGCCCCTGGAAACACCATATATTTT. Based on the CDR3 plus reference TRBV7-9 and TRBJ1-3, the full variable domain is DTGVSQNPRHKITKRGQNVTFRCDPISEHNRLYWYRQTLGQGPEFLTYFQNEAQLEKSRLLSDRFSAERPKGSFSTLEIQRTEQGDSAMYLCASIPEGAPGNTIYFGEGSWLTVV.